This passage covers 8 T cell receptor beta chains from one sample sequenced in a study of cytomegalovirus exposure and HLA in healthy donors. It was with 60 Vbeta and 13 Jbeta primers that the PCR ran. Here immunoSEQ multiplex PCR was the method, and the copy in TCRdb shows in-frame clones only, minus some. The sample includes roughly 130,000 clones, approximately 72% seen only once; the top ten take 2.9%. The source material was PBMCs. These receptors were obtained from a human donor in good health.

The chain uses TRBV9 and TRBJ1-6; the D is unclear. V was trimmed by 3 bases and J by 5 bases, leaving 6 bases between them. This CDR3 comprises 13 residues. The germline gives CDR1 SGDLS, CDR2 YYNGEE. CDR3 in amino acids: CASSAPNNSPLHF. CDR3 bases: TGTGCCAGCAGCGCCCCAAATAATTCACCCCTCCACTTT.

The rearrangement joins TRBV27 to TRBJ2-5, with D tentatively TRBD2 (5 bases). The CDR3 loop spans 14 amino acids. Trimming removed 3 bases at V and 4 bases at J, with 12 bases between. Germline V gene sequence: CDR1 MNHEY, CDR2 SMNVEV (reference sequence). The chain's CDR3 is CASSFSVRGETQYF. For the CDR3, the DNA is TGTGCCAGCAGTTTTTCGGTACGGGGAGAGACCCAGTACTTC.

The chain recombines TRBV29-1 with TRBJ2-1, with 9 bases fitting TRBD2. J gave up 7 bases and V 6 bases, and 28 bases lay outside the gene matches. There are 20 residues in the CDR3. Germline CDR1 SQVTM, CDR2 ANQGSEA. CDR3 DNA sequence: TGCAGCGTCCGAAGATGGGCCCAAGATCGTCCTAGCGGGGAAGCTAATGAGCAGTTCTTC. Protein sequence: CSVRRWAQDRPSGEANEQFF.

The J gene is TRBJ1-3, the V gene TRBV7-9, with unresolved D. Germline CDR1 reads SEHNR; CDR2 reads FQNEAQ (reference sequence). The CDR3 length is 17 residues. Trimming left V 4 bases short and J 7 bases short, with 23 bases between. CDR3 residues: CASSSFMDDYLGNTIYF. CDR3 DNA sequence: TGTGCCAGCAGCTCATTCATGGACGACTACTTGGGGAACACCATATATTTT.

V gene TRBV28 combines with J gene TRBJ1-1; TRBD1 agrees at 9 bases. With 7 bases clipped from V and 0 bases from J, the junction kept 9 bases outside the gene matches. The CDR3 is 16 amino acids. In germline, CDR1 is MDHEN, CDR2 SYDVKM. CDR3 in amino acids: CASTETGGYMNTEAFF. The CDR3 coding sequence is TGTGCCAGCACCGAGACAGGGGGTTACATGAACACTGAAGCTTTCTTT.

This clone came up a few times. CDR3 in DNA: TGTGCCAGCAGCCGCTCCAAACTCACAGGGGGCAGGGGCACCGGGGAGCTGTTTTTT. It codes for CASSRSKLTGGRGTGELFF. The J gene is TRBJ2-2, the V gene TRBV5-4; TRBD1 agrees at 9 bases. Trimming at V came to 4 bases and at J to 4 bases, leaving 17 bases not matched to a gene. Germline-derived CDR1 and CDR2 are SGHNT and YYREEE (reference sequence). CDR3 length equals 19 residues.

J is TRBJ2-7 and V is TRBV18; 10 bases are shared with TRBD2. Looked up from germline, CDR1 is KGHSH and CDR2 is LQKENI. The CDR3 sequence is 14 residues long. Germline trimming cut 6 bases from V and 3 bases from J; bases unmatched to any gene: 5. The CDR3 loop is CASSASGSFYEQYF. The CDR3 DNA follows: TGTGCCAGCTCGGCTAGCGGGAGCTTCTACGAGCAGTACTTC.

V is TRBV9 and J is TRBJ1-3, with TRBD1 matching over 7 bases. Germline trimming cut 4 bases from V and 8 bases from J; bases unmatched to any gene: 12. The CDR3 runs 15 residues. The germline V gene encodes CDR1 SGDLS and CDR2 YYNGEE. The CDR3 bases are TGTGCCAGCAGCCCTACTACAGGGGAGTGGGACACCATATATTTT. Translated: CASSPTTGEWDTIYF.